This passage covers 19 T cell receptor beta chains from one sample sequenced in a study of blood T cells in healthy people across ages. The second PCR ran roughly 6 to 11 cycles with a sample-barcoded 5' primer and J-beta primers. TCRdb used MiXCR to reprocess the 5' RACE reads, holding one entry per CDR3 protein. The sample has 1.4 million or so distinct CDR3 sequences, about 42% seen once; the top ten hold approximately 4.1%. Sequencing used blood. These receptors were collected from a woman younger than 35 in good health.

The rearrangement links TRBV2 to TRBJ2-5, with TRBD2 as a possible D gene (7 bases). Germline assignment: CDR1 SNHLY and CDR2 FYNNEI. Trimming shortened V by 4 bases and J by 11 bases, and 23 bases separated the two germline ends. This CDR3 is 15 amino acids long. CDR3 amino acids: CASSVEAGAYNEQYF. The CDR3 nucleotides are TGTGCCAGCAGTGTCGAGGCGGGGGCGTACAATGAGCAGTACTTC.

DNA for the CDR3: TGTGCCAGCAGCGTCTCTGGACTAGCGGACGAGCAGTACTTC. It translates to CASSVSGLADEQYF. The genes are TRBV9 and TRBJ2-7, with 10 bases lining up with TRBD2. Looked up from germline, CDR1 is SGDLS and CDR2 is YYNGEE. This CDR3 spans 14 amino acids. V lost 2 bases to trimming and J lost 5 bases; unmatched junction nucleotides: 4.

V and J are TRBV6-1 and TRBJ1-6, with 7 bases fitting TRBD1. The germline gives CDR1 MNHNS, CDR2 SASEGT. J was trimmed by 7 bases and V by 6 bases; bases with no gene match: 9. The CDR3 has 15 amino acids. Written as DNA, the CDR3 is TGTGCCAGCAGAGGGACAGCCGGTTCCAATTCACCCCTCCACTTT. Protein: CASRGTAGSNSPLHF.

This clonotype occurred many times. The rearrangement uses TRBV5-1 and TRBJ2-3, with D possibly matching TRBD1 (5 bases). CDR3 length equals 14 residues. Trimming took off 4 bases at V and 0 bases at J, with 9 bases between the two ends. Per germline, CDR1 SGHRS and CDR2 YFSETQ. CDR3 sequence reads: CASSGTGSTDTQYF. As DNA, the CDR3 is TGCGCCAGCAGCGGAACAGGTAGCACAGATACGCAGTATTTT.

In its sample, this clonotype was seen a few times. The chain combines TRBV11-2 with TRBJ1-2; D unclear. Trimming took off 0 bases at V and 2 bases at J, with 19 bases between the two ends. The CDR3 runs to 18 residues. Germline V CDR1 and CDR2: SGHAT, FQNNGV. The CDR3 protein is CASSLDLGRKMINYGYTF. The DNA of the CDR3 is TGTGCCAGCAGCTTAGATCTTGGCAGGAAGATGATCAACTATGGCTACACCTTC.

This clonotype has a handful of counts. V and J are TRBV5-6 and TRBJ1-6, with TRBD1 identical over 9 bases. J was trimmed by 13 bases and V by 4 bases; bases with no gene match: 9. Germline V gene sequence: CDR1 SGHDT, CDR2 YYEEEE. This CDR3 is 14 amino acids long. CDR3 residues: CASSQGQGYEPLHF. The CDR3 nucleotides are TGTGCCAGCAGCCAGGGACAGGGCTATGAGCCCCTCCACTTT.

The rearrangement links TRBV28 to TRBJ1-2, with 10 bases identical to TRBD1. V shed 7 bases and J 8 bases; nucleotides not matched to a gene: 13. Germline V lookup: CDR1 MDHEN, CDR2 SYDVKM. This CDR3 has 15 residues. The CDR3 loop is CASTQGGTGASGYTF. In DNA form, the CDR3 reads TGTGCCAGCACCCAGGGCGGGACAGGGGCAAGCGGCTACACCTTC.

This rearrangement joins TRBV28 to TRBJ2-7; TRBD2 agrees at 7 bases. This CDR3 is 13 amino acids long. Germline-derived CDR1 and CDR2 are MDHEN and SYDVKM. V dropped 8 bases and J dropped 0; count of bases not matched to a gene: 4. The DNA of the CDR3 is TGTGCCAGCGCAGCGGGACTCTCCTACGAGCAGTACTTC. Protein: CASAAGLSYEQYF.

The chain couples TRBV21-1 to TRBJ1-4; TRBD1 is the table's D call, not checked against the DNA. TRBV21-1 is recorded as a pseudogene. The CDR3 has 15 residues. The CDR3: CASSKVRGENEKLFF. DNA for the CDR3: TGTGCCAGCAGCAAAGTCCGGGGCGAGAATGAAAAACTGTTTTTT.

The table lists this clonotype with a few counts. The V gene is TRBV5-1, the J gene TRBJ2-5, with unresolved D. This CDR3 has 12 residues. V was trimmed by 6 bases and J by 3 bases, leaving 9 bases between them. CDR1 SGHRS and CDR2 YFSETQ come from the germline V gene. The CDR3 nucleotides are TGCGCCAGCACCGGGTTAGAAGAGACCCAGTACTTC. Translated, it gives CASTGLEETQYF.

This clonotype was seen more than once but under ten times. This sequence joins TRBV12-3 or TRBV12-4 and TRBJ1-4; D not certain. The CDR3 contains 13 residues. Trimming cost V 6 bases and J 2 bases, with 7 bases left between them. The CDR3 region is CASRERTNEKLFF. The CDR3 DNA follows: TGTGCCAGCAGGGAGAGGACTAATGAAAAACTGTTTTTT.

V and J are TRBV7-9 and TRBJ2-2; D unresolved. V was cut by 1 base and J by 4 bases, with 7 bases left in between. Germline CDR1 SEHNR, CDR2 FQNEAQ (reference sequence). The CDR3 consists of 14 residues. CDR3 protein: CASSLDWSTGELFF. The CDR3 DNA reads TGTGCCAGCAGCTTAGACTGGAGCACCGGGGAGCTGTTTTTT.

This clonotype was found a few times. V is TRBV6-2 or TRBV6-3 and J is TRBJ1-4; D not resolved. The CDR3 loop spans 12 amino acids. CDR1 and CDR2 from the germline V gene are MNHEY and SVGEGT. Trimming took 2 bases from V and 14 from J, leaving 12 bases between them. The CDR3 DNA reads TGTGCCAGCAGTTACCTCGGGCCCAGGCTGTTTTTT. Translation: CASSYLGPRLFF.

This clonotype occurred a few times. CDR3: CSAREASGRYNEQFF. In DNA form, the CDR3 reads TGCAGTGCTAGAGAAGCTAGCGGAAGATACAATGAGCAGTTCTTC. The genes are TRBV20-1 and TRBJ2-1; 7 nucleotides agree with TRBD2. Germline CDR1 DFQATT, CDR2 SNEGSKA (reference sequence). Trimming removed 0 bases from V and 4 bases from J; junction bases left unmatched: 6. This CDR3 is built from 15 residues.

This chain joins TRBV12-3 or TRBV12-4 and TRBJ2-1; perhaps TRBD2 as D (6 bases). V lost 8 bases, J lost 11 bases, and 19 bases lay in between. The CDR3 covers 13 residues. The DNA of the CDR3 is TGTGCCAGCGCGGGAACAAATGACGTTCAGCAGTTCTTC. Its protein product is CASAGTNDVQQFF.

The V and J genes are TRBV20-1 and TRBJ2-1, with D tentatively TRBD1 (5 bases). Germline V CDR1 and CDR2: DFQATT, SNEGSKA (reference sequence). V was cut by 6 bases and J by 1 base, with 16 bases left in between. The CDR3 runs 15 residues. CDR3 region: CSAEETEQSYNEQFF. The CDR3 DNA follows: TGCAGTGCCGAAGAGACAGAGCAATCCTACAATGAGCAGTTCTTC.

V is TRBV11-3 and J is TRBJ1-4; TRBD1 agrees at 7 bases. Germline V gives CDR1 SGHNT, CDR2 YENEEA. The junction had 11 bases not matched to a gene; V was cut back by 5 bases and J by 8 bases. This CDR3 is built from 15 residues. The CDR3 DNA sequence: TGTGCCAGCAGCCCTATCGACAGGGCAGGGGAAAAACTGTTTTTT. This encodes CASSPIDRAGEKLFF.

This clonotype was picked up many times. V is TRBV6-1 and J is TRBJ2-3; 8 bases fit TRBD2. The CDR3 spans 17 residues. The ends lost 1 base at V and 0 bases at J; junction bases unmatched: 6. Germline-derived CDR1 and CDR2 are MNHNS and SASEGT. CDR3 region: CASSEGVLAESTDTQYF. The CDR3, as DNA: TGTGCCAGCAGTGAAGGGGTACTAGCGGAGAGCACAGATACGCAGTATTTT.

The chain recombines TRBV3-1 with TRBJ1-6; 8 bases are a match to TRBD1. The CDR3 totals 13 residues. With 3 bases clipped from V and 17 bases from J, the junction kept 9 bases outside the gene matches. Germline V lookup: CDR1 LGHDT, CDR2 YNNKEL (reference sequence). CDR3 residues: CASSQNRGFAFHF. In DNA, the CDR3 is TGTGCCAGCAGCCAGAACAGGGGGTTCGCCTTCCACTTT.